The 21 T cell receptor beta chains in this list originate from one sample, sequenced in a study of blood T cell repertoires in COVID-19. Sequenced by immunoSEQ multiplex PCR; TCRdb stores in-frame clones only, minus some. The sample gives approximately 170,000 clones, around 84% of which show up once; approximately 5.4% is in the top ten. The sequenced sample was PBMCs or T cells enriched from blood (not recorded which). The receptors come from a man aged 35-49 years who had recovered from COVID-19.

The chain is built from TRBV24-1 and TRBJ2-1; D is unresolved. The germline gives CDR1 KGHDR, CDR2 SFDVKD. The CDR3 contains 16 residues. V was cut by 3 bases and J by 0 bases, with 11 bases left in between. The CDR3 DNA is TGTGCCACCAGTGATCAGACTCCAAGCTCCTACAATGAGCAGTTCTTC. It encodes CATSDQTPSSYNEQFF.

This clone showed up just once. The rearrangement uses TRBV18 and TRBJ2-4; the match to TRBD2 covers 11 bases. The CDR3 extends over 19 amino acids. The V gene's germline CDR1 is KGHSH and CDR2 LQKENI. Trimming cost V 0 bases and J 3 bases; bases outside gene matches: 10. DNA for the CDR3: TGTGCCAGCTCACCACCGCTAGCGGGGGGACGAGGGGGCAAAAACATTCAGTACTTC. This encodes CASSPPLAGGRGGKNIQYF.

The V gene is TRBV9, the J gene TRBJ2-5, with a possible D match to TRBD2 (5 bases). The V end was cut by 0 bases, the J end by 6 bases, with 21 bases between. CDR3 length: 17 amino acids. Germline values: CDR1 SGDLS, CDR2 YYNGEE. The CDR3 region is CASSVVRYSGNEQTQYF. The CDR3 region has the DNA TGTGCCAGCAGCGTAGTTCGGTACTCCGGGAACGAACAGACCCAGTACTTC.

This rearrangement joins TRBV20-1 to TRBJ1-2; 7 positions agree with TRBD1. V was clipped by 3 bases and J by 4 bases; unmatched bases: 5. Germline CDR1 is DFQATT and CDR2 is SNEGSKA (reference sequence). The CDR3 is 13 residues long. The CDR3 here is CSASIDRAYGYTF. Here the CDR3 DNA reads TGCAGTGCTAGTATTGACAGGGCCTATGGCTACACCTTC.

This clone was seen more than once but under ten times. This rearrangement joins TRBV5-4 to TRBJ1-2; 7 bases match TRBD1. Trimming removed 6 bases from V and 4 bases from J; junction bases left unmatched: 9. Looked up from germline, CDR1 is SGHNT and CDR2 is YYREEE (reference sequence). This CDR3 spans 14 amino acids. DNA for the CDR3: TGTGCCAGCACCCTCGGACAGGCCGCCTATGGCTACACCTTC. Translating gives CASTLGQAAYGYTF.

The chain carries TRBV19 and TRBJ2-7, with D perhaps matching TRBD1 (5 bases). Germline V gene lookup returns CDR1 LNHDA and CDR2 SQIVND (reference sequence). The CDR3 has 15 amino acids. V gave up 4 bases and J gave up 3 bases, with 16 bases separating them. The CDR3 is CASSTLPDRDYEQYF. CDR3 in DNA: TGTGCCAGTAGTACCCTTCCTGACAGAGACTACGAGCAGTACTTC.

J is TRBJ1-5 and V is TRBV6-5; unclear D gene. The CDR3 has 14 residues. V dropped 6 bases and J dropped 0 bases, with 9 bases sitting between them. The germline CDR1 and CDR2 sequences are MNHEY and SVGAGI. The DNA of the CDR3 is TGTGCCAGCAGCCTCCACAATAGCAATCAGCCCCAGCATTTT. Protein product: CASSLHNSNQPQHF.

This chain joins TRBV6-5 and TRBJ1-5; D remains unclear. The CDR3 runs 13 residues. Trimming cost V 0 bases and J 7 bases, with 7 bases left between them. Germline CDR1 MNHEY, CDR2 SVGAGI. CDR3 in DNA: TGTGCCAGCAGTTACTCGACTATCCAGCCCCAGCATTTT. Protein product: CASSYSTIQPQHF.

The rearrangement links TRBV27 to TRBJ2-1, with 8 bases that match TRBD1. CDR3 size: 16 residues. Germline V gives CDR1 MNHEY, CDR2 SMNVEV (reference sequence). The junction had 12 bases not matched to a gene; V was cut back by 5 bases and J by 6 bases. The CDR3 reads CASSPIPQGVLNEQFF. CDR3 nucleotide sequence: TGTGCCAGCAGTCCTATCCCACAGGGGGTCCTCAATGAGCAGTTCTTC.

CDR3 loop: CASSQELADSYNEQFF. The CDR3, as DNA: TGCGCCAGCAGCCAAGAACTAGCGGACTCCTACAATGAGCAGTTCTTC. V is TRBV4-1 and J is TRBJ2-1; the match to TRBD2 covers 8 bases. This CDR3 is 16 amino acids long. The V gene end was trimmed by 0 bases and the J gene end by 0 bases; junction bases not matched to a gene: 1. Germline-derived CDR1 and CDR2 are MGHRA and YSYEKL.

This clone was seen a handful of times. The V call is TRBV7-9, the J call TRBJ1-2; TRBD1 is a possible D gene (6 bases). V was trimmed by 5 bases and J by 8 bases, leaving 24 bases between them. The CDR3 covers 16 residues. Germline loops: CDR1 SEHNR, CDR2 FQNEAQ (reference sequence). CDR3 protein: CASSLAGTQGLRGYTF. The CDR3 coding sequence is TGTGCCAGCAGCCTGGCTGGGACACAGGGTTTAAGGGGCTACACCTTC.

The J gene is TRBJ1-5, the V gene TRBV11-2, with D unclear. V was clipped by 3 bases and J by 0 bases, with 3 bases between them. The CDR3 has 13 amino acids. CDR1 is SGHAT and CDR2 is FQNNGV in the germline V gene. Here the CDR3 reads CASSFYSNQPQHF. In nucleotides, the CDR3 is TGTGCCAGCAGCTTCTATAGCAATCAGCCCCAGCATTTT.

The chain carries TRBV4-2 and TRBJ2-1, with D maybe TRBD2 (5 bases). V was clipped by 0 bases and J by 2 bases, with 14 bases between them. CDR3 size: 17 residues. Germline CDR1 is LGHNA and CDR2 is YNFKEQ. CDR3 nucleotides: TGTGCCAGCAGCCAAGAGCCCCCTAGCAGACCCTACAATGAGCAGTTCTTC. It encodes CASSQEPPSRPYNEQFF.

The sample holds a few counts of this clone. The sample holds other DNA sequences that translate to the same CDR3. This chain connects TRBV18 to TRBJ1-1; D call uncertain. The CDR3 loop spans 15 amino acids. Trimming took off 3 bases at V and 1 base at J, with 12 bases between the two ends. Germline CDR1 reads KGHSH; CDR2 reads LQKENI. The CDR3 reads CASSPARGSNTEAFF. CDR3 nucleotide sequence: TGTGCCAGCTCACCGGCTCGAGGATCGAACACTGAAGCTTTCTTT. Complete variable domain (other parts from reference TRBV18 and TRBJ1-1): NAGVMQNPRHLVRRRGQEARLRCSPMKGHSHVYWYRQLPEEGLKFMVYLQKENIIDESGMPKERFSAEFPKEGPSILRIQQVVRGDSAAYFCASSPARGSNTEAFFGQGTRLTVV.

This clone has a handful of counts. V gene TRBV9 combines with J gene TRBJ2-1, with D possibly TRBD2 on 5 matching bases. The CDR3 totals 15 residues. From germline, CDR1 is SGDLS and CDR2 YYNGEE. V was trimmed by 1 base and J by 7 bases, leaving 15 bases between them. CDR3 sequence: CASSVMGNGLNEQFF. The CDR3 DNA sequence: TGTGCCAGCAGCGTAATGGGTAATGGACTTAATGAGCAGTTCTTC.

V is TRBV6-1 and J is TRBJ1-5; the D is unclear. Germline V lookup: CDR1 MNHNS, CDR2 SASEGT. V was shortened by 4 bases and J by 0 bases, with 16 bases between the two germline ends. The CDR3 consists of 17 residues. In nucleotides, the CDR3 is TGTGCCAGCAGTGCTAGCGGATCATTATATAGCAATCAGCCCCAGCATTTT. Protein product: CASSASGSLYSNQPQHF.

J is TRBJ1-3 and V is TRBV12-5, with 9 positions matching TRBD1. The CDR3 covers 16 residues. Looked up from germline, CDR1 is LGHNT and CDR2 is FRNRAP. V lost 6 bases and J lost 2; bases outside the gene matches: 8. The CDR3 nucleotides read TGTGCTAGTGGCCGGGGACAGGGTAAGGCTGGAAACACCATATATTTT. This sequence encodes CASGRGQGKAGNTIYF.

The chain recombines TRBV4-1 with TRBJ2-3, with 8 bases fitting TRBD2. V gave up 7 bases and J gave up 4 bases; unmatched junction bases: 13. Germline V gene data show CDR1 as MGHRA and CDR2 as YSYEKL. This CDR3 spans 16 amino acids. CDR3 region: CASNSGRAGGSDTQYF. The CDR3 bases are TGCGCCAGCAACTCGGGGCGGGCGGGGGGTTCAGATACGCAGTATTTT.

The J gene is TRBJ1-5, the V gene TRBV2, with D perhaps matching TRBD1 (5 bases). The germline gives CDR1 SNHLY, CDR2 FYNNEI. The V and J ends lost 8 bases and 5 bases respectively, with 16 bases between them. The CDR3 covers 14 residues. CDR3 sequence: CASGEDIPDQPQHF. CDR3 sequence (DNA): TGTGCCAGCGGGGAGGACATTCCAGATCAGCCCCAGCATTTT. The full variable domain, its missing parts supplied by reference TRBV2 and TRBJ1-5, is EPEVTQTPSHQVTQMGQEVILRCVPISNHLYFYWYRQILGQKVEFLVSFYNNEISEKSEIFDDQFSVERPDGSNFTLKIRSTKLEDSAMYFCASGEDIPDQPQHFGDGTRLSIL.

The V gene is TRBV5-1, the J gene TRBJ2-3, with 7 bases lining up with TRBD1. Germline V lookup: CDR1 SGHRS, CDR2 YFSETQ. CDR3 size: 13 residues. Trimming at V came to 3 bases and at J to 4 bases, leaving 2 bases not matched to a gene. CDR3 coding DNA: TGCGCCAGCAGCTACCAGGGGGCAGATACGCAGTATTTT. It codes for CASSYQGADTQYF.

This clone was observed at least ten times. This chain joins TRBV6-1 and TRBJ2-7; 7 positions agree with TRBD1. CDR1 is MNHNS, CDR2 SASEGT, per germline. CDR3 length: 15 residues. J was trimmed by 0 bases and V by 6 bases; bases with no gene match: 8. CDR3 protein: CASRDRELGSYEQYF. CDR3 nucleotide sequence: TGTGCCAGCAGAGACAGGGAATTGGGCTCCTACGAGCAGTACTTC.